The present T cell receptor beta chain was sequenced within a study of blood T cells in healthy people across ages. V was trimmed by 7 bases and J by 4 bases, leaving 14 bases between them. Germline assignment: CDR1 MDHEN and CDR2 SYDVKM. The CDR3 is 13 residues long. This clonotype has only a few counts. Alongside a J-beta primer mix, a sample-barcoded 5' primer served in a second PCR lasting about 7 to 12 cycles. In TCRdb, the 5' RACE reads were re-called with MiXCR into one record per CDR3 protein. The data hold 1.5 million to 2 million distinct CDR3 sequences, with more than 35% observed a single time.

Input material: blood. This sequence joins TRBV28 and TRBJ2-7; D perhaps matches TRBD2 (7 bases). The receptor's source is a human donor in good health. Written as DNA, the CDR3 is TGTGCCAGCAAGGGGGGGTTGATATACGAGCAGTACTTC. This encodes CASKGGLIYEQYF.